Here is one T cell receptor (beta chain) with its context. Its antigen is unidentified. Germline assignment: CDR1 SGHDT and CDR2 YYEEEE. Trimming cost V 0 bases and J 2 bases, with 14 bases left between them. The CDR3 totals 16 residues. This specimen belongs to a study of blood T cells in healthy people across ages. Primers used in a second PCR of roughly 6 to 11 cycles were a sample-barcoded 5' primer and a J-beta primer mix. TCRdb used MiXCR to reprocess the 5' RACE reads, holding one entry per CDR3 protein. The sample has about 780,000 distinct CDR3 sequences; about 45% are singletons. Study findings and constraints: Diversity of TCR beta per million T cells declined in a roughly linear way with age.

This TCR derives from a man at least 80 years old in good health. V gene TRBV5-6 combines with J gene TRBJ1-2, with D perhaps matching TRBD1 (5 bases). Sample: blood. The CDR3 DNA reads as TGTGCCAGCAGCTTGGTTTGGGATCGGGGGAACTATGGCTACACCTTC. Its translation: CASSLVWDRGNYGYTF.